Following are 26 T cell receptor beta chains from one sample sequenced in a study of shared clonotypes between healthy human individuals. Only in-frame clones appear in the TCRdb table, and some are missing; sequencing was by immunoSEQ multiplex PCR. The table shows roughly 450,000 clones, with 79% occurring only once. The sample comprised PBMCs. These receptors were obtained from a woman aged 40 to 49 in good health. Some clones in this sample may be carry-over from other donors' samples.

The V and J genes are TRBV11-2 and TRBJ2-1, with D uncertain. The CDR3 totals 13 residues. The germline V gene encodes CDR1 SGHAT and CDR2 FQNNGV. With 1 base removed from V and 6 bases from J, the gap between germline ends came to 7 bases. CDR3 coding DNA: TGTGCCAGCAGCTTAGCGGCGCTCAATGAGCAGTTCTTC. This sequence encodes CASSLAALNEQFF.

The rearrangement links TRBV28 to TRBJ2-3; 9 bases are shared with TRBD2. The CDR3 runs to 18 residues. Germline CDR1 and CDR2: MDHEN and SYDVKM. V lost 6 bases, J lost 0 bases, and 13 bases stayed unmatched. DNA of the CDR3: TGTGCCAGCAGGAAAGGGACTAGCTTTTTCTCTAGCACAGATACGCAGTATTTT. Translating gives CASRKGTSFFSSTDTQYF.

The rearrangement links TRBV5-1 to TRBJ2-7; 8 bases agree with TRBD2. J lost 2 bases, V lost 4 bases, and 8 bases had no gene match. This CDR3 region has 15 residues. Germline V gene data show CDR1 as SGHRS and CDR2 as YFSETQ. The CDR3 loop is CASSPRGGSPYEQYF. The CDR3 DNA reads TGCGCCAGCAGCCCCCGGGGGGGGTCCCCCTACGAGCAGTACTTC.

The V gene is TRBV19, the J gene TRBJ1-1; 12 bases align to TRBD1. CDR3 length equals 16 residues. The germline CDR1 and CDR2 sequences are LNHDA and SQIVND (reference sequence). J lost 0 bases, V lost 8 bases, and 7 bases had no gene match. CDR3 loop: CASRDRGRQMNTEAFF. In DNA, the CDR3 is TGTGCCAGTCGGGACAGGGGGCGACAAATGAACACTGAAGCTTTCTTT.

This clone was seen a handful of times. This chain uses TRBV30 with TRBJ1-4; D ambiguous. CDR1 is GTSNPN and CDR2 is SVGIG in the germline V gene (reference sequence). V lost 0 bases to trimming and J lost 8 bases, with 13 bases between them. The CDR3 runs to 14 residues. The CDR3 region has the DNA TGTGCCTGGAGTGTAATCCCAGACGAAGAAAAACTGTTTTTT. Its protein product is CAWSVIPDEEKLFF.

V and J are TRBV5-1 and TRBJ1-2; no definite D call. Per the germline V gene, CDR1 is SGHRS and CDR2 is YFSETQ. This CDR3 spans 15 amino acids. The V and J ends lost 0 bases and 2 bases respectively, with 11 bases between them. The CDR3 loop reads CASSLEAVQNYGYTF. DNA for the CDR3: TGCGCCAGCAGCTTGGAGGCCGTACAAAACTATGGCTACACCTTC. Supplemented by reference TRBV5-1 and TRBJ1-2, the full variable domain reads KAGVTQTPRYLIKTRGQQVTLSCSPISGHRSVSWYQQTPGQGLQFLFEYFSETQRNKGNFPGRFSGRQFSNSRSEMNVSTLELGDSALYLCASSLEAVQNYGYTFGSGTRLTVV.

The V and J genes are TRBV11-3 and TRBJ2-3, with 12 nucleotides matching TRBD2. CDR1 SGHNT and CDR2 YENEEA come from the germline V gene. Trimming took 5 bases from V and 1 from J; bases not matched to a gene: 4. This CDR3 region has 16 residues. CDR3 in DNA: TGTGCCAGCAGCACCGGACTAGCGGGACGCACAGATACGCAGTATTTT. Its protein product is CASSTGLAGRTDTQYF.

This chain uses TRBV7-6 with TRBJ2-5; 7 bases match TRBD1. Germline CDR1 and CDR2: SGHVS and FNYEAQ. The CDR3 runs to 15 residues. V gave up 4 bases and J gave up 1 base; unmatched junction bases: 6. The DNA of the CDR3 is TGTGCCAGCAGCTCGACAGGGATCTCCCAAGAGACCCAGTACTTC. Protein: CASSSTGISQETQYF.

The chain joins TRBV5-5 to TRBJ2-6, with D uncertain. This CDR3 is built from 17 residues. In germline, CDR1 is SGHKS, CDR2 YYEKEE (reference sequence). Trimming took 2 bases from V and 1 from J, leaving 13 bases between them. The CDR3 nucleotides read TGTGCCAGCAGCTTCACTCTACAGTCTTCTGGGGCCAACGTCCTGACTTTC. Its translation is CASSFTLQSSGANVLTF.

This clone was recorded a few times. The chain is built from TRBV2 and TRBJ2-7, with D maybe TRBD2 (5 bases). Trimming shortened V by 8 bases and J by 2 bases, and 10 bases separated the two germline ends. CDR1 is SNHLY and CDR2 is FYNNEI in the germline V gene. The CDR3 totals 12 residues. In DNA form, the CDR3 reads TGTGCCAGCCTAGCTAATGCCTACGAGCAGTACTTC. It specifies CASLANAYEQYF. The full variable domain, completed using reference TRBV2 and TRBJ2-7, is EPEVTQTPSHQVTQMGQEVILRCVPISNHLYFYWYRQILGQKVEFLVSFYNNEISEKSEIFDDQFSVERPDGSNFTLKIRSTKLEDSAMYFCASLANAYEQYFGPGTRLTVT.

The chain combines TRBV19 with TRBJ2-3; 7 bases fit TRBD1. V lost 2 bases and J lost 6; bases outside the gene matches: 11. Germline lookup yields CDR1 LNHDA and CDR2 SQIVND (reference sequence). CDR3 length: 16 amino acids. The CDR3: CASSITGAGGEDTQYF. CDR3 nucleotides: TGTGCCAGTAGTATAACAGGGGCAGGGGGTGAGGATACGCAGTATTTT.

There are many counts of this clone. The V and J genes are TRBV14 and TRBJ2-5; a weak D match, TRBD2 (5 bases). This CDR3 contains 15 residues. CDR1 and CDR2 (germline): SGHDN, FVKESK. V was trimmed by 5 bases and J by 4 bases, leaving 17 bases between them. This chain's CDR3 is CASSTLGVPTETQYF. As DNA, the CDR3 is TGTGCCAGCAGCACCCTCGGGGTTCCCACAGAGACCCAGTACTTC. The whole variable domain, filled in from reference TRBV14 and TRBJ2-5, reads EAGVTQFPSHSVIEKGQTVTLRCDPISGHDNLYWYRRVMGKEIKFLLHFVKESKQDESGMPNNRFLAERTGGTYSTLKVQPAELEDSGVYFCASSTLGVPTETQYFGPGTRLLVL.

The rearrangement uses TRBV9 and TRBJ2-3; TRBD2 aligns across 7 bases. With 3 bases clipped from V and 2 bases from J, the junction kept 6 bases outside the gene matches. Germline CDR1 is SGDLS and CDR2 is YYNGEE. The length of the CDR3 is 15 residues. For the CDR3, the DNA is TGTGCCAGCAGCGGGAGCGGGACCGCCACAGATACGCAGTATTTT. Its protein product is CASSGSGTATDTQYF. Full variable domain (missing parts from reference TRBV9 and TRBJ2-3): DSGVTQTPKHLITATGQRVTLRCSPRSGDLSVYWYQQSLDQGLQFLIQYYNGEERAKGNILERFSAQQFPDLHSELNLSSLELGDSALYFCASSGSGTATDTQYFGPGTRLTVL.

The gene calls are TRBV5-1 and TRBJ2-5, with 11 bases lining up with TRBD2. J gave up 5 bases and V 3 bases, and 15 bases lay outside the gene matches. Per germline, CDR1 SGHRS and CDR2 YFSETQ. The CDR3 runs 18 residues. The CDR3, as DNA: TGCGCCAGCAGCTATGCCCTTAGCGGGAGGGCCGATGGGGAGACCCAGTACTTC. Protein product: CASSYALSGRADGETQYF.

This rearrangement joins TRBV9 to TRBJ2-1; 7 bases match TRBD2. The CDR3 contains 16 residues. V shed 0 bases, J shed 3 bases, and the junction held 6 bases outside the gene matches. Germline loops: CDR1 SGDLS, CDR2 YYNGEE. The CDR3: CASSVVGGRNYNEQFF. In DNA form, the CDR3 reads TGTGCCAGCAGCGTAGTAGGCGGGAGAAACTACAATGAGCAGTTCTTC.

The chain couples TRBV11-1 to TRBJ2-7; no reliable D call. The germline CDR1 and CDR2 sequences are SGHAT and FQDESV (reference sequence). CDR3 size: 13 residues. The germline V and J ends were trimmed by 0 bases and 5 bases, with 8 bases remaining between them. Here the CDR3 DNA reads TGTGCCAGCAGCTTAGCAAAAGCCAACGAGCAGTACTTC. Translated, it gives CASSLAKANEQYF.

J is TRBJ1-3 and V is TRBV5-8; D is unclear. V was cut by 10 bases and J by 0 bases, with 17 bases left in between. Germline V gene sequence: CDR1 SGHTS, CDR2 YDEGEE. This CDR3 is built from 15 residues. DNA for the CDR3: TGTGCCTGGGCCCCGGTGCTTTACTCTGGAAACACCATATATTTT. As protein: CAWAPVLYSGNTIYF.

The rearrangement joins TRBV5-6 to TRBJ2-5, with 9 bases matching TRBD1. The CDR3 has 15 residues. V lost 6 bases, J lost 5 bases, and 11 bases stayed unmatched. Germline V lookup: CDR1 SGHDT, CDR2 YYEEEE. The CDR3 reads CASTPPGQGFETQYF. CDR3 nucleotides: TGTGCCAGCACCCCACCGGGACAGGGATTTGAGACCCAGTACTTC.

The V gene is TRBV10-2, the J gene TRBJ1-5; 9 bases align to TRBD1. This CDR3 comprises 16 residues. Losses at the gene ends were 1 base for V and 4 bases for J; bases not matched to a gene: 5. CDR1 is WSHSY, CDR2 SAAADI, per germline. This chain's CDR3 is CASSELKGQGNQPQHF. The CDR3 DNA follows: TGCGCCAGCAGTGAGTTAAAGGGACAGGGAAATCAGCCCCAGCATTTT.

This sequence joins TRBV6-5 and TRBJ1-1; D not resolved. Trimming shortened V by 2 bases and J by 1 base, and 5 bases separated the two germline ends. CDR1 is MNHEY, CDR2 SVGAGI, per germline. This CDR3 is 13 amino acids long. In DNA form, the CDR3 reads TGTGCCAGCAGTTACCGCACGAACACTGAAGCTTTCTTT. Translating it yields CASSYRTNTEAFF.

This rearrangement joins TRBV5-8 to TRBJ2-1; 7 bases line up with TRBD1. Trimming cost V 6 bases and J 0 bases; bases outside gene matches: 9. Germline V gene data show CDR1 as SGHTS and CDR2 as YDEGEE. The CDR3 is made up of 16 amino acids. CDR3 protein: CASTPRGFSSYNEQFF. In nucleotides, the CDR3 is TGTGCCAGCACCCCCAGGGGGTTCAGCTCCTACAATGAGCAGTTCTTC.

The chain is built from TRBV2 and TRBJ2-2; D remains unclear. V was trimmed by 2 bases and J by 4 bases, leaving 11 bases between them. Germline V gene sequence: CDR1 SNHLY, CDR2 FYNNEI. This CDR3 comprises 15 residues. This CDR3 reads CASSEWGSSTGELFF. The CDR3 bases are TGTGCCAGCAGTGAATGGGGTTCTAGCACCGGGGAGCTGTTTTTT.

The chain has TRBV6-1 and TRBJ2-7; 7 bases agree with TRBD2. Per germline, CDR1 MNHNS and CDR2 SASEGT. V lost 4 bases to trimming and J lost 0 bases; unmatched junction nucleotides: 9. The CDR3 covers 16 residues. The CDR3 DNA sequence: TGTGCCAGCAGTGTACTTCTAGCGGACTCCTCCTACGAGCAGTACTTC. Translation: CASSVLLADSSYEQYF.

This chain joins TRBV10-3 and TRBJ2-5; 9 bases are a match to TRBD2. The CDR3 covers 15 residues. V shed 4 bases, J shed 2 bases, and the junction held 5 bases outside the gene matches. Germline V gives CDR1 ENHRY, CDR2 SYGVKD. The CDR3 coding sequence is TGTGCCATCAGTGGCCTCCTAGCGGGACAAGAGACCCAGTACTTC. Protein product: CAISGLLAGQETQYF.

As DNA, the CDR3 is TGCAGCGCCCGAGCCAAGAGTAATGAGCAGTTCTTC. Its translation is CSARAKSNEQFF. The chain has TRBV29-1 and TRBJ2-1; no firm D call. V was clipped by 7 bases and J by 7 bases, with 14 bases between them. Looked up from germline, CDR1 is SQVTM and CDR2 is ANQGSEA. This CDR3 comprises 12 residues.

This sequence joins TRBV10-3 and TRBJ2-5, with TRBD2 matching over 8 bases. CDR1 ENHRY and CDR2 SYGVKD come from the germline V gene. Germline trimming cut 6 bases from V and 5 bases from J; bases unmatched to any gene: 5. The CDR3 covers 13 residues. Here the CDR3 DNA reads TGTGCCATCAGCCCGGGGGGGTTGGAGACCCAGTACTTC. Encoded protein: CAISPGGLETQYF.